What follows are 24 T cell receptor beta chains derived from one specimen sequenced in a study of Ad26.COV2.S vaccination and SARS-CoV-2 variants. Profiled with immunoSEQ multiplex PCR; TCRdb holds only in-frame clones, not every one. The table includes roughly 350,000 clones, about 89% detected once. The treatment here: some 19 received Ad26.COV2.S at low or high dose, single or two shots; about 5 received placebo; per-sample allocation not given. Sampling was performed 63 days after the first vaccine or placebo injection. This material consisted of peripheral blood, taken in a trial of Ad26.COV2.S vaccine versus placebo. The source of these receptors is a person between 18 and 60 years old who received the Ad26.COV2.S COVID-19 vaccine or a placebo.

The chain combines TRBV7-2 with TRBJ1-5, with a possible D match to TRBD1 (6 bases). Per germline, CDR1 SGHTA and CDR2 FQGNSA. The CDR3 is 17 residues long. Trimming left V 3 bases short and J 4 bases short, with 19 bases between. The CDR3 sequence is CASSLDVGGLGNQPQHF. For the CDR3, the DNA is TGTGCCAGCAGCTTGGATGTGGGGGGGCTGGGGAATCAGCCCCAGCATTTT.

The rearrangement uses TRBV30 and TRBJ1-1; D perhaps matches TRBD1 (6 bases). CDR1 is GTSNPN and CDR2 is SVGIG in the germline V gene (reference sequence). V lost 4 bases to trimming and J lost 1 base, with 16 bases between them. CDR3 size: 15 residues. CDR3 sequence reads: CAWTPGGRGNTEAFF. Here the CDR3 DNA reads TGTGCCTGGACCCCGGGGGGCAGAGGGAACACTGAAGCTTTCTTT.

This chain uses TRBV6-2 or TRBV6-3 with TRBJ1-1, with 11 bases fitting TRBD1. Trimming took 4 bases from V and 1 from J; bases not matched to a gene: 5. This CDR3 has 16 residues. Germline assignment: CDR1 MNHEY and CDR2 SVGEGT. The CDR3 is CASSSWTGGENTEAFF. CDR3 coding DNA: TGTGCCAGCAGTTCCTGGACAGGGGGCGAGAACACTGAAGCTTTCTTT.

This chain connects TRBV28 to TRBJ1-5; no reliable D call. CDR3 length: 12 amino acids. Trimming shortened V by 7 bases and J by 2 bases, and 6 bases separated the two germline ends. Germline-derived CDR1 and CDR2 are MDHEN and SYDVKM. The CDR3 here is CASTSGNQPQHF. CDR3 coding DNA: TGTGCCAGCACGTCGGGCAATCAGCCCCAGCATTTT.

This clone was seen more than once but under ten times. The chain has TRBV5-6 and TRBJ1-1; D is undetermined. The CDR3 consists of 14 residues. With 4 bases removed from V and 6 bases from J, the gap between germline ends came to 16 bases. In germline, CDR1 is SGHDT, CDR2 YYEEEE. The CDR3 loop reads CASSGGYGHPEAFF. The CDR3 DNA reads TGTGCCAGCAGCGGTGGATACGGGCACCCTGAAGCTTTCTTT.

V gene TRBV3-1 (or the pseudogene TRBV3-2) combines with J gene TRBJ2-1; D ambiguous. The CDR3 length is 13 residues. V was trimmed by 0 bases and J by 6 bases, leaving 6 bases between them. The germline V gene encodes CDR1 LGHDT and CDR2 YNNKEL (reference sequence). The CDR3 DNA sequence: TGTGCCAGCAGCCAAGATCACAGCAATGAGCAGTTCTTC. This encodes CASSQDHSNEQFF.

The CDR3 sequence is CASSLFSGRNQPQHF. CDR3 coding DNA: TGCGCCAGCAGCTTATTCTCAGGGAGGAATCAGCCCCAGCATTTT. The chain combines TRBV4-1 with TRBJ1-5, with D possibly being TRBD1 (5 bases). This CDR3 region has 15 residues. The germline V gene encodes CDR1 MGHRA and CDR2 YSYEKL. V lost 5 bases to trimming and J lost 4 bases, with 15 bases between them.

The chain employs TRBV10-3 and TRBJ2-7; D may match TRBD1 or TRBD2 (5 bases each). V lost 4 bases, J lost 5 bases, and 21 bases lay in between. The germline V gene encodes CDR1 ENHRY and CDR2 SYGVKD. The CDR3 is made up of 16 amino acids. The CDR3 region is CAISGLGGRTPNEQYF. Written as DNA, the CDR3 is TGTGCCATCAGTGGACTTGGGGGACGTACTCCTAACGAGCAGTACTTC.

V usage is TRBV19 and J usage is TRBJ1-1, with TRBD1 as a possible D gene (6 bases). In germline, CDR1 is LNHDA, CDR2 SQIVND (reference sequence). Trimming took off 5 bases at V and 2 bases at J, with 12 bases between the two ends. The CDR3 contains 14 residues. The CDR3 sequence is CASSEDSKNTEAFF. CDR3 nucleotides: TGTGCCAGTAGTGAGGACAGCAAAAACACTGAAGCTTTCTTT.

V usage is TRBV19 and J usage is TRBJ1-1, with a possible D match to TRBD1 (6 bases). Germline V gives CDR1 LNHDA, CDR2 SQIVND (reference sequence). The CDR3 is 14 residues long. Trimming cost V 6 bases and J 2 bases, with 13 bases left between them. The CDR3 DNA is TGTGCCAGTAGCCGGGGGGGGACAAACACTGAAGCTTTCTTT. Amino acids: CASSRGGTNTEAFF.

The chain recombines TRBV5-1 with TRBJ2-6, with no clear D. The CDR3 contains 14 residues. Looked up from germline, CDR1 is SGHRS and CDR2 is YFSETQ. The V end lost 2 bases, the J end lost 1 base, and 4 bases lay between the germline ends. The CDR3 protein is CASSLISGANVLTF. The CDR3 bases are TGCGCCAGCAGCTTAATATCTGGGGCCAACGTCCTGACTTTC.

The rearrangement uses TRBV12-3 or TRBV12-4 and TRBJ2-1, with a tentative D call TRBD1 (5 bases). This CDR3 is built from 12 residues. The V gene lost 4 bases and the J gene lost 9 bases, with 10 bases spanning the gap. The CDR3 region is CASSSTEIEQFF. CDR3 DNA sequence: TGTGCCAGCAGTTCGACAGAGATTGAGCAGTTCTTC.

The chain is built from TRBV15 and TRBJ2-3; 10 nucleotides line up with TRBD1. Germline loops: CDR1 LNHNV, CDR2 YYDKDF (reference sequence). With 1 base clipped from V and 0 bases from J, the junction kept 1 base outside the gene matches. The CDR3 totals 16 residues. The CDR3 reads CATSRGQGASTDTQYF. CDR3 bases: TGTGCCACCAGCAGAGGACAGGGGGCCAGCACAGATACGCAGTATTTT.

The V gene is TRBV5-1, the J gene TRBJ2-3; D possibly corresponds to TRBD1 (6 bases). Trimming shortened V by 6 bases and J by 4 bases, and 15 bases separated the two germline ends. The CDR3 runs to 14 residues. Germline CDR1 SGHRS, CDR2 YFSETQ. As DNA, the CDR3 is TGCGCCAGCACCTTCAACAGGGTCCCAGATACGCAGTATTTT. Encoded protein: CASTFNRVPDTQYF.

In DNA form, the CDR3 reads TGTGCCAGTAGTAAGCAGGGGCGCTTGCTAGACGAGCAGTACTTC. Translated: CASSKQGRLLDEQYF. The V gene is TRBV19, the J gene TRBJ2-7; D possibly corresponds to TRBD1 (6 bases). CDR3 length: 15 amino acids. Germline V CDR1 and CDR2: LNHDA, SQIVND (reference sequence). V shed 4 bases and J shed 5 bases, with 18 bases lying between them.

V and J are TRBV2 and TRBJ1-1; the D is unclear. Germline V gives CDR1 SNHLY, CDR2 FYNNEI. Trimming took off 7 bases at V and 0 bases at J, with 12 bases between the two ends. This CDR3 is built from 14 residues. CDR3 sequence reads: CASNTQILNTEAFF. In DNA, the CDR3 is TGTGCCAGCAACACACAGATATTGAACACTGAAGCTTTCTTT.

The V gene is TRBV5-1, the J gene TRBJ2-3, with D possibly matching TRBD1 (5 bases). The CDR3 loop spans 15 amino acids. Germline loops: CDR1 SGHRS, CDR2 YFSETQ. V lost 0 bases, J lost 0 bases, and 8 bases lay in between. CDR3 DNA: TGCGCCAGCAGCTTGGGAGACAGCAGCACAGATACGCAGTATTTT. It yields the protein CASSLGDSSTDTQYF.

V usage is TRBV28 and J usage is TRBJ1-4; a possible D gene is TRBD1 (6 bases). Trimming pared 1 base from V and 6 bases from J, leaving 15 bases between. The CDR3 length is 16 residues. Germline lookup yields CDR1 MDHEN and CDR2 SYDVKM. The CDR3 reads CASSLFQYRQDEKLFF. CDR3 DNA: TGTGCCAGCAGTTTATTCCAGTACCGACAGGATGAAAAACTGTTTTTT.

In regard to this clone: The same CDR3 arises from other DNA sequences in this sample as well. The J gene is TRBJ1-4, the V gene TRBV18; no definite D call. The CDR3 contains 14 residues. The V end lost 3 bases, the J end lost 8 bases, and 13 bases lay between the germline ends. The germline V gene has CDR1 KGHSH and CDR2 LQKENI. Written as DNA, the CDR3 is TGTGCCAGCTCACCTAGCGGCCTAGGGGAAAAACTGTTTTTT. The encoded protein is CASSPSGLGEKLFF.

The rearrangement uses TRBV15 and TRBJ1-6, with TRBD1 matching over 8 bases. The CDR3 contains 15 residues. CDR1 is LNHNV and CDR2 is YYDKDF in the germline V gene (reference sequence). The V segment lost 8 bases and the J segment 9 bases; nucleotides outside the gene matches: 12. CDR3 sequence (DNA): TGTGCCACCTCCCGGGGACAGGCGCCCATTTCACCCCTCCACTTT. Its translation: CATSRGQAPISPLHF.

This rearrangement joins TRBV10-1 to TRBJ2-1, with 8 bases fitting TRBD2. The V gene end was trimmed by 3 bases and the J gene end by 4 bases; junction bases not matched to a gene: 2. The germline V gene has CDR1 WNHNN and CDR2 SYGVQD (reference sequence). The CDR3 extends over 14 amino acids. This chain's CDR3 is CASSEIAGYNEQFF. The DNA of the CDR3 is TGCGCCAGCAGTGAAATAGCGGGATACAATGAGCAGTTCTTC.

The CDR3 loop reads CASSPPGTVTDTQYF. The CDR3 DNA is TGTGCCAGCTCACCACCGGGGACGGTCACAGATACGCAGTATTTT. The genes are TRBV18 and TRBJ2-3; D may correspond to TRBD1 or TRBD2 (5 bases each). V lost 0 bases and J lost 2, with 9 bases in between. Germline-derived CDR1 and CDR2 are KGHSH and LQKENI. This CDR3 is built from 15 residues.

The CDR3 DNA is TGTGCCAGCAGCGTAGGAGGGAGAGTAGATGAAAAACTGTTTTTT. Encoded protein: CASSVGGRVDEKLFF. The rearrangement joins TRBV9 to TRBJ1-4; D remains ambiguous. The CDR3 consists of 15 residues. In germline, CDR1 is SGDLS, CDR2 YYNGEE. Trimming pared 0 bases from V and 6 bases from J, leaving 12 bases between. Supplemented by reference TRBV9 and TRBJ1-4, the full variable domain reads DSGVTQTPKHLITATGQRVTLRCSPRSGDLSVYWYQQSLDQGLQFLIQYYNGEERAKGNILERFSAQQFPDLHSELNLSSLELGDSALYFCASSVGGRVDEKLFFGSGTQLSVL.

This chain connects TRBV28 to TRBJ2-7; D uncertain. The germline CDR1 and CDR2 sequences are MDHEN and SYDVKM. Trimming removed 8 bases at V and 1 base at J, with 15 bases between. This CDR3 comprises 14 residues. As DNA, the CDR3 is TGTGCCAGCTCCCTTTTTAGAAGTTCCTACGAGCAGTACTTC. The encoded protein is CASSLFRSSYEQYF.